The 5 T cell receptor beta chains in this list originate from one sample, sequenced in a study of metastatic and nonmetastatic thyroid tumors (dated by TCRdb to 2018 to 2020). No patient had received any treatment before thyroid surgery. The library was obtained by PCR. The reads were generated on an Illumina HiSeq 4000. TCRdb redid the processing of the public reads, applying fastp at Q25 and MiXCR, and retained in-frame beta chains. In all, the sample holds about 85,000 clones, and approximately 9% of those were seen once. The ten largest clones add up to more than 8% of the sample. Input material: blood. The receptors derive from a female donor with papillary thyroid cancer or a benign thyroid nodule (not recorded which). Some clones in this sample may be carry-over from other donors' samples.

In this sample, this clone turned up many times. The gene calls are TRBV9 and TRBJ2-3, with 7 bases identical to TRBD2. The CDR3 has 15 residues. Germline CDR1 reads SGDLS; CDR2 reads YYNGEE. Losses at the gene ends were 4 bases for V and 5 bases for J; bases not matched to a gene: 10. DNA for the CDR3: TGTGCCAGCAGCTCCCGGGGGGTTGGGCTAGATACGCAGTATTTT. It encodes CASSSRGVGLDTQYF.

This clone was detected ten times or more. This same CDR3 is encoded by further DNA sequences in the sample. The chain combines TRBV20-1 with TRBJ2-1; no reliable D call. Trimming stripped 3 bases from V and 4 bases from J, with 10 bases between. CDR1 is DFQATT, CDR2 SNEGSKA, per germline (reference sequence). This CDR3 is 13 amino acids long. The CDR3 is CSASGGRYNEQFF. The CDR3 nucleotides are TGCAGTGCTAGTGGCGGACGGTACAATGAGCAGTTCTTC.

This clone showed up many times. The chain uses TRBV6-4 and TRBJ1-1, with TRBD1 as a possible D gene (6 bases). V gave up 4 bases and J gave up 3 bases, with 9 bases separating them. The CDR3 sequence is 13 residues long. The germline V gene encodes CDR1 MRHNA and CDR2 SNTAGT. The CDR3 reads CASSGTEDTEAFF. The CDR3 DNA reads TGTGCCAGCAGTGGGACAGAGGACACTGAAGCTTTCTTT.

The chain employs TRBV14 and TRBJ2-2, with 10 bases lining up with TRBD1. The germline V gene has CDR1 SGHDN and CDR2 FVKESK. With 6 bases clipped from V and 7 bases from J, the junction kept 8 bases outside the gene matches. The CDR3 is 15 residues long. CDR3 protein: CASRPGQGLIGELFF. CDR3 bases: TGTGCCAGCAGACCGGGACAGGGGTTAATCGGGGAGCTGTTTTTT.

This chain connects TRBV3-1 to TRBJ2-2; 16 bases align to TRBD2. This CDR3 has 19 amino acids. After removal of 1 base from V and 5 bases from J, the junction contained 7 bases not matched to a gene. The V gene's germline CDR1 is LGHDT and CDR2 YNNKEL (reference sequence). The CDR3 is CASSQGRGTSGRVTGELFF. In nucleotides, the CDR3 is TGTGCCAGCAGCCAAGGAAGAGGGACTAGCGGGAGGGTGACCGGGGAGCTGTTTTTT.